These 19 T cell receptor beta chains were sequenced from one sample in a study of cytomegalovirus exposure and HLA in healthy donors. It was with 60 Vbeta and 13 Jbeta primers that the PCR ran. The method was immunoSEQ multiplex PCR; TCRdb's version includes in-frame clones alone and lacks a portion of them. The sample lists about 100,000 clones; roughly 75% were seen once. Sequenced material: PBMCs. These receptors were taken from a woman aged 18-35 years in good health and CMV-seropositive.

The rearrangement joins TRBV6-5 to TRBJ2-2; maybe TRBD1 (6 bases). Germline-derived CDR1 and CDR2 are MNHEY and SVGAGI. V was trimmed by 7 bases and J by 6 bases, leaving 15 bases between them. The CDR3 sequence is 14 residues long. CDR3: CASTNQGWAGELFF. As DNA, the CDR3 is TGTGCCAGCACAAATCAGGGGTGGGCCGGGGAGCTGTTTTTT.

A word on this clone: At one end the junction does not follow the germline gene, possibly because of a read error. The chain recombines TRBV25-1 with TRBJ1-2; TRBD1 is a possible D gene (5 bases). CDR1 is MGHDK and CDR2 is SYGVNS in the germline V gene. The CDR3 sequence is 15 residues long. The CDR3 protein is CASSESEGAGIGYIF. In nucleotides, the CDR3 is TGTGCCAGCAGTGAATCGGAAGGGGCAGGGATCGGCTACATCTTC.

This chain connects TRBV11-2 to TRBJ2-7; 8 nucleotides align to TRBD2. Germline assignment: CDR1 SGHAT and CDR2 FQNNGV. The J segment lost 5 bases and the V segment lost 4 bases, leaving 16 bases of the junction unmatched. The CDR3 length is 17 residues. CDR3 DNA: TGTGCCAGCAGCTCAAAAATTCGGAGCGGGAGTTACAACGAGCAGTACTTC. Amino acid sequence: CASSSKIRSGSYNEQYF. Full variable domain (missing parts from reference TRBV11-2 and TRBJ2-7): EAGVAQSPRYKIIEKRQSVAFWCNPISGHATLYWYQQILGQGPKLLIQFQNNGVVDDSQLPKDRFSAERLKGVDSTLKIQPAKLEDSAVYLCASSSKIRSGSYNEQYFGPGTRLTVT.

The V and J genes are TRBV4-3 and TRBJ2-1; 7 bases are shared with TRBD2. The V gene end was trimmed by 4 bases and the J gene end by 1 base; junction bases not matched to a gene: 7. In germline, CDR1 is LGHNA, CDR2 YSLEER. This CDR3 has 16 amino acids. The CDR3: CASSLRSSGSYNEQFF. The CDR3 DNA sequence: TGCGCCAGCAGCCTCCGGTCTAGCGGATCCTACAATGAGCAGTTCTTC.

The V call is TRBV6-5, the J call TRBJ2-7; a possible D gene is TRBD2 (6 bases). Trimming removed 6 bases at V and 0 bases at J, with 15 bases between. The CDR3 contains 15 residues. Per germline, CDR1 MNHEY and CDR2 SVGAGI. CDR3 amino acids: CASRPGTLSSYEQYF. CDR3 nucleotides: TGTGCCAGCAGACCCGGGACTCTTAGCTCCTACGAGCAGTACTTC.

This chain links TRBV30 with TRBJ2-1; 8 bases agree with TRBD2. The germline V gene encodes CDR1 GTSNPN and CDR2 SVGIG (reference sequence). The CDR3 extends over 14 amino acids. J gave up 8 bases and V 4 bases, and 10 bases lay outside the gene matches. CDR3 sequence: CAWTGRGAFDEQFF. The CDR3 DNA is TGTGCCTGGACGGGGCGGGGGGCTTTCGATGAGCAGTTCTTC.

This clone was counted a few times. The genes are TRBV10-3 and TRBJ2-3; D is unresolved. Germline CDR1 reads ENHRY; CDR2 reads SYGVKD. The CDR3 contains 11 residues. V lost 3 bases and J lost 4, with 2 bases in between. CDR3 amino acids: CAISDADTQYF. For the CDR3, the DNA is TGTGCCATCAGTGACGCAGATACGCAGTATTTT.

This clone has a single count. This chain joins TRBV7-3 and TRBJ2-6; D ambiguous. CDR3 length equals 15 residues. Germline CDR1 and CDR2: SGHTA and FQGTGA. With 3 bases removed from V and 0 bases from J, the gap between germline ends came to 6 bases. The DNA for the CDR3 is TGTGCCAGCAGCTTTATCAGCTCTGGGGCCAACGTCCTGACTTTC. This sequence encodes CASSFISSGANVLTF.

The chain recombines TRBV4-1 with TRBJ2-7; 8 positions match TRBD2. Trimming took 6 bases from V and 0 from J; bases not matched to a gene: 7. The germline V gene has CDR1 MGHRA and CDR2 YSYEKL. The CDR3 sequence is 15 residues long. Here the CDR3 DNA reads TGCGCCAGCAGTGTAGCGGGAACCAGCTCCTACGAGCAGTACTTC. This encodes CASSVAGTSSYEQYF.

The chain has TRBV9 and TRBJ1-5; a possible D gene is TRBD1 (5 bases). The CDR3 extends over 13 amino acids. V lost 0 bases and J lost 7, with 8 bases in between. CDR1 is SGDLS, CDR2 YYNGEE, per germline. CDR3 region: CASSVEGEQPQHF. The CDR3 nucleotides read TGTGCCAGCAGCGTAGAAGGGGAACAGCCCCAGCATTTT.

The CDR3 sequence is CASSRGVGGEQYF. The DNA for the CDR3 is TGTGCCAGCAGTCGAGGGGTGGGGGGGGAGCAGTACTTC. The chain carries TRBV6-5 and TRBJ2-7, with 7 positions matching TRBD2. The ends lost 5 bases at V and 7 bases at J; junction bases unmatched: 8. The CDR3 consists of 13 residues. Germline V gene data show CDR1 as MNHEY and CDR2 as SVGAGI.

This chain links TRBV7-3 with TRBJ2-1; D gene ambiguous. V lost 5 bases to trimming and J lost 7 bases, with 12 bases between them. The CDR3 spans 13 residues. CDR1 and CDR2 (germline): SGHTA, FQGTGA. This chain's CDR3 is CASSRIHPNEQFF. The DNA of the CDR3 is TGTGCCAGCAGCCGCATACACCCGAATGAGCAGTTCTTC.

CDR3 in amino acids: CASSSPSNTEAFF. In DNA form, the CDR3 reads TGTGCCAGCAGTTCCCCCTCGAACACTGAAGCTTTCTTT. The genes are TRBV11-1 and TRBJ1-1; D unclear. The V end lost 6 bases, the J end lost 1 base, and 9 bases lay between the germline ends. The CDR3 covers 13 residues. Germline lookup yields CDR1 SGHAT and CDR2 FQDESV (reference sequence).

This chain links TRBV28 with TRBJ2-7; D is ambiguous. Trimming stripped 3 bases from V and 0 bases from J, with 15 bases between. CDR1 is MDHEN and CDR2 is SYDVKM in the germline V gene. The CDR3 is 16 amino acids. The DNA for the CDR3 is TGTGCCAGCAGTTTCCACCTCTCACAGCTCTCCTACGAGCAGTACTTC. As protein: CASSFHLSQLSYEQYF.

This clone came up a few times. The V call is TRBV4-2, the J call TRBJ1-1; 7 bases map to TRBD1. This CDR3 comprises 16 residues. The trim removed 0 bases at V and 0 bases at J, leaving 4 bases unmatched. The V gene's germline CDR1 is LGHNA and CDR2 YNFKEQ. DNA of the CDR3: TGTGCCAGCAGCCAAGATCCGGGACAGCTGAACACTGAAGCTTTCTTT. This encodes CASSQDPGQLNTEAFF.

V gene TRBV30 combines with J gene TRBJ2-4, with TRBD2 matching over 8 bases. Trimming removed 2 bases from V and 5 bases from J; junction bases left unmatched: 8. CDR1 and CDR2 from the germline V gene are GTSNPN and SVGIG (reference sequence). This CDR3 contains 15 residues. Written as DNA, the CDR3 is TGTGCCTGGAGTCCCAAGCGGGAGTGGGAAAACATTCAGTACTTC. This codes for CAWSPKREWENIQYF.

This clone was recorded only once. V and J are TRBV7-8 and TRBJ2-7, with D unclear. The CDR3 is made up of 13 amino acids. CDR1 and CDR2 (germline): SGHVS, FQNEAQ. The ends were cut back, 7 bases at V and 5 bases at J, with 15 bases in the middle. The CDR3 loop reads CASNVRSANEQYF. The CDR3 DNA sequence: TGTGCCAGCAACGTCAGGTCGGCGAACGAGCAGTACTTC.

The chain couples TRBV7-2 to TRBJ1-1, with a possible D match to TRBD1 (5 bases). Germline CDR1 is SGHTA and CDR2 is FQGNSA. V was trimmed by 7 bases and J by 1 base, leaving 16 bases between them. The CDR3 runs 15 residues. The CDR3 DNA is TGTGCCAGCACCCTAAGTGGCGGGGCGAACACTGAAGCTTTCTTT. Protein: CASTLSGGANTEAFF. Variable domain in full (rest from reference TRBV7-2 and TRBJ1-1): GAGVSQSPSNKVTEKGKDVELRCDPISGHTALYWYRQSLGQGLEFLIYFQGNSAPDKSGLPSDRFSAERTGGSVSTLTIQRTQQEDSAVYLCASTLSGGANTEAFFGQGTRLTVV.

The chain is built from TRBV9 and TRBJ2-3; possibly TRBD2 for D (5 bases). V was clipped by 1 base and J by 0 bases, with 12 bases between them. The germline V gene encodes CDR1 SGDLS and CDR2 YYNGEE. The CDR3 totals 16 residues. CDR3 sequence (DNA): TGTGCCAGCAGCGTACTAGGGAGCGGCAGCACAGATACGCAGTATTTT. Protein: CASSVLGSGSTDTQYF.